This T cell receptor (beta chain) appears in the sequencing data of a study of blood T cell repertoires in COVID-19. Libraries were prepared by immunoSEQ multiplex PCR; TCRdb keeps only in-frame clonotypes and omits some of them. Altogether 150,000 to 200,000 clones are present, roughly 81% being singletons, with the ten largest covering roughly 12%. V shed 6 bases, J shed 0 bases, and the junction held 8 bases outside the gene matches. The CDR3 is 16 amino acids. Germline CDR1 is SGHNT and CDR2 is YENEEA. The genes are TRBV11-3 and TRBJ2-3, with TRBD1 matching over 8 bases. The sequenced sample was peripheral blood. The source of this sequence is a woman older than 75 with COVID-19, enrolled during active disease. The DNA for the CDR3 is TGTGCCAGCAGACCCGGTCGGGACAGGAGCACAGATACGCAGTATTTT. The encoded protein is CASRPGRDRSTDTQYF.